The T cell receptor beta chain described here comes from a study of CD8 T cells in Susac syndrome. The wider study: Sequenced Susac syndrome patients included more than 5 with active disease and eight who were in remission. When blood was collected, patients with Susac syndrome were therapy-naive, were taking corticosteroids, or were receiving intravenous immunoglobulin alone.

Roughly 0.45 to 1 ug RNA was reverse transcribed with random hexamers. TCRdb passed the immunoSEQ multiplex PCR reads through MiXCR, listing each CDR3 protein once. The table has 150,000 to 180,000 distinct CDR3 sequences, roughly 95% seen once. Sequencing of TCR beta was performed on blood CD8+ and CD4+ T cells. CDR3 length equals 16 residues. V was pared by 2 bases and J by 9 bases, with 17 bases between. Germline CDR1 reads ENHRY; CDR2 reads SYGVKD. Sequencing was carried out using CD4+ T cells from PBMCs. The chain is built from TRBV10-3 and TRBJ1-6; D unresolved. The receptor was isolated from a human donor with Susac syndrome. CDR3 sequence (DNA): TGTGCCATCAGTGAGAGGAGCTCGGCAGACGGTTCACCCCTCCACTTT. Its protein product is CAISERSSADGSPLHF.